These T cell receptor beta chains were read from a single sample in a study of cytomegalovirus exposure and HLA in healthy donors. TCRdb's copy holds only in-frame clones and misses some; the assay was immunoSEQ multiplex PCR. Of 100,000 to 150,000 clones listed, roughly 79% are singletons. Sequenced input: PBMCs. The receptors derive from a boy under 10 years old in good health and CMV-seronegative. CDR3s include the opening cysteine and the closing phenylalanine or tryptophan. Fields, in order: clone size, J gene, D gene, V gene, CDR3 protein, CDR3 DNA. D genes are given only for firm matches. Not all rows give a size; the values are once, few, many and, for expanded clones, a class.

.,TRBJ1-3,.,TRBV12-5,CASGLPDLLQNTIYF,TGTGCTAGTGGTTTGCCGGACTTATTGCAAAACACCATATATTTT
once,TRBJ2-7,TRBD1,TRBV4-3,CASSPRTGGLYEQYF,TGCGCCAGCAGCCCTCGGACAGGGGGCCTCTACGAGCAGTACTTC
.,TRBJ2-1,.,TRBV7-9,CASSPGGGGKSNEQFF,TGTGCCAGCAGCCCGGGAGGAGGGGGGAAGTCCAATGAGCAGTTCTTC
.,TRBJ2-1,TRBD1,TRBV4-1,CASSPTGTGGNEQFF,TGCGCCAGCAGCCCCACCGGGACAGGGGGCAATGAGCAGTTCTTC
.,TRBJ1-1,.,TRBV19,CASSIGGEEEAFF,TGTGCCAGTAGTATAGGGGGGGAGGAAGAAGCTTTCTTT
few,TRBJ2-1,.,TRBV7-7,CASSWGPSGGNEQFF,TGTGCTAGCAGCTGGGGGCCTAGCGGAGGGAATGAGCAGTTCTTC
.,TRBJ2-2,TRBD1,TRBV9,CASSVGPLGTAGELFF,TGTGCCAGCAGCGTAGGACCACTCGGGACAGCCGGGGAGCTGTTTTTT
.,TRBJ2-7,.,TRBV6-6,CASSGRPGNWAYEQYF,TGTGCCAGCAGTGGGCGCCCGGGGAACTGGGCCTACGAGCAGTACTTC
.,TRBJ2-3,.,TRBV7-2,CASSSTGSRGDTQYF,TGTGCCAGCAGCTCGACAGGATCCCGCGGCGATACGCAGTATTTT
few,TRBJ2-1,.,TRBV7-6,CASTRLSDINEQFF,TGTGCCAGCACCAGACTAAGTGACATTAATGAGCAGTTCTTC
.,TRBJ2-4,.,TRBV18,CASSPDITKNIQYF,TGTGCCAGCTCCCCGGACATTACCAAAAACATTCAGTACTTC
.,TRBJ1-2,.,TRBV4-3,CASSQDGGVDGYTF,TGCGCCAGCAGCCAAGACGGGGGAGTGGATGGCTACACCTTC
.,TRBJ2-7,.,TRBV5-3,CARSLESPSSYEQYF,TGTGCCAGAAGCTTGGAATCGCCTAGCTCCTACGAGCAGTACTTC
few,TRBJ2-5,.,TRBV29-1,CSVEGASEQETQYF,TGCAGCGTTGAAGGGGCTAGCGAACAAGAGACCCAGTACTTC
.,TRBJ2-2,.,TRBV7-6,CASSLASAGELFF,TGTGCCAGCAGCTTAGCTTCAGCCGGGGAGCTGTTTTTT
.,TRBJ2-5,.,TRBV6-5,CASSAGSGKTQYF,TGTGCCAGCAGTGCGGGAAGTGGGAAGACCCAGTACTTC
.,TRBJ2-3,TRBD2,TRBV9,CASSGRLALSQDTQYF,TGTGCCAGCAGCGGACGACTAGCGCTCTCTCAGGATACGCAGTATTTT
.,TRBJ1-1,TRBD1,TRBV9,CVSTSTGGSAGDTEAFF,TGTGTCAGCACCTCAACAGGGGGCAGTGCCGGGGACACTGAAGCTTTCTTT
.,TRBJ2-3,.,TRBV18,CASSRDRTDTQYF,TGTGCCAGCTCCCGCGACAGGACAGATACGCAGTATTTT
.,TRBJ1-1,TRBD1,TRBV27,CASSSRTGGLISGAFF,TGTGCCAGCAGTTCCCGGACAGGGGGCCTTATTAGTGGAGCTTTCTTT
.,TRBJ2-3,.,TRBV5-1,CASSLAAGSTDTQYF,TGCGCCAGCAGCTTGGCGGCGGGGAGCACAGATACGCAGTATTTT
once,TRBJ1-1,TRBD1,TRBV7-3,CASSSGQGASTEAFF,TGTGCCAGCAGCTCCGGACAGGGGGCGTCAACTGAAGCTTTCTTT
.,TRBJ1-6,.,TRBV6-6,CASSYSGMDSPLHF,TGTGCCAGCAGTTACAGCGGGATGGATTCACCCCTCCACTTT
.,TRBJ1-1,.,TRBV7-2,CASSLPPGGSTEAFF,TGTGCCAGCAGCTTGCCACCGGGGGGGTCCACTGAAGCTTTCTTT
.,TRBJ2-3,TRBD2,TRBV7-3,CASSLAGGPEDTQYF,TGTGCCAGCAGCTTAGCGGGGGGGCCGGAAGATACGCAGTATTTT
.,TRBJ2-1,.,TRBV2,CASSDGRHSYNEQFF,TGTGCCAGCAGTGACGGCCGACACTCCTACAATGAGCAGTTCTTC
.,TRBJ1-2,.,TRBV7-2,CASRPGGLNYGYTF,TGTGCCAGCAGACCGGGTGGGTTAAACTATGGCTACACCTTC
.,TRBJ1-4,.,TRBV30,CAWNFGPNEKLFF,TGTGCCTGGAATTTTGGCCCTAATGAAAAACTGTTTTTT
.,TRBJ1-5,.,TRBV6-1,CASSEAPGFSNQPQHF,TGTGCCAGCAGTGAAGCGCCAGGGTTTAGCAATCAGCCCCAGCATTTT
.,TRBJ2-7,TRBD1,TRBV19,CASSTLGQGSSEQYF,TGTGCCAGTAGTACCCTAGGACAGGGGTCCAGCGAGCAGTACTTC
.,TRBJ1-6,.,TRBV9,CASAREGYNSPLHF,TGTGCCAGCGCCCGGGAAGGATATAATTCACCCCTCCACTTT
.,TRBJ2-3,TRBD2,TRBV5-4,CASSPEIGLAGGPLKDTQYF,TGTGCCAGCAGCCCGGAGATTGGTCTAGCGGGGGGCCCGCTGAAAGATACGCAGTATTTT
.,TRBJ2-7,TRBD1,TRBV5-1,CASSFSQGIEVEQYF,TGCGCCAGCAGCTTTTCACAGGGGATAGAGGTTGAGCAGTACTTC
.,TRBJ2-6,TRBD2,TRBV4-2,CASSQDGLAGSGANVLTF,TGTGCCAGCAGCCAAGATGGACTAGCGGGCTCTGGGGCCAACGTCCTGACTTTC
.,TRBJ1-2,.,TRBV6-4,CASSDSEGQGRGYTF,TGTGCCAGCAGTGACTCAGAAGGGCAGGGTCGTGGCTACACCTTC
.,TRBJ2-5,TRBD2,TRBV4-1,CASSQGTSGGETQYF,TGCGCCAGCAGCCAAGGGACTAGCGGGGGAGAGACCCAGTACTTC
.,TRBJ2-1,TRBD2,TRBV6-1,CASLVAGAYNEQFF,TGTGCCAGCTTAGTAGCGGGGGCATACAATGAGCAGTTCTTC
.,TRBJ1-5,.,TRBV5-6,CASSLASGQGTRPQHF,TGTGCCAGCAGCTTGGCGTCCGGGCAGGGCACCCGGCCCCAGCATTTT
.,TRBJ2-3,.,TRBV19,CASRLEGTDTQYF,TGTGCCAGCCGGTTGGAGGGCACAGATACGCAGTATTTT
.,TRBJ1-1,TRBD1,TRBV29-1,CSVRTGGVTEAFF,TGCAGCGTTCGGACAGGGGGAGTAACTGAAGCTTTCTTT
.,TRBJ2-2,.,TRBV18,CASSPAAQGITGELFF,TGTGCCAGCTCACCAGCGGCTCAGGGAATCACCGGGGAGCTGTTTTTT